Listed below are T cell receptor beta chains from one sample, sequenced in a study of regulatory T cells in long-lasting Graves disease. In TCRdb, the multiplex PCR reads were re-called with MiXCR into one record per CDR3 protein. The sample carries more than 650,000 distinct CDR3 sequences, roughly 30% recorded once. The source material was peripheral blood mononuclear cells (PBMCs), sampled when the disease was refractory, from a patient treated with antithyroid drugs. The receptors come from a female donor with Graves disease. Both conserved end residues are part of each CDR3. Fields, in order: J gene, D gene, V gene, clone size, CDR3 DNA, CDR3 protein. The D gene is left open where the match is weak. Only some rows state a clone size, as once, few, many or a class for expanded clones.

TRBJ1-1	-	TRBV9	few	TGTGCCAGCAGCGACCTAAAGGAGTACACTGAAGCTTTCTTT	CASSDLKEYTEAFF
TRBJ2-5	TRBD1	TRBV30	once	TGTGCCTGGAGTGAACAGGGGGGGACCCAGTACTTC	CAWSEQGGTQYF
TRBJ1-5	-	TRBV28	few	TGTGCCAGCAGTTTAGAGGGACGACGGCCCCAGCATTTT	CASSLEGRRPQHF
TRBJ1-5	-	TRBV19	-	TGTGCCAGTAGTAACAGGCCAAATCCTAATCAGCCCCAGCATTTT	CASSNRPNPNQPQHF
TRBJ2-7	TRBD1	TRBV6-5	-	TGTGCCAGCAGTTACAACACCGGGACAGGGGAAGAGCAGTACTTC	CASSYNTGTGEEQYF
TRBJ2-2	-	TRBV29-1	few	TGCAGCGGCCGGACGTCCGGGGAGCTGTTTTTT	CSGRTSGELFF
TRBJ1-1	-	TRBV20-1	many	TGCAGTGCTAGACACCTACAGAGGAACACTGAAGCTTTCTTT	CSARHLQRNTEAFF
TRBJ1-5	TRBD1	TRBV27	-	TGTGCCAGCAGACCGACAGGGGATGGCCAGCCCCAGCATTTT	CASRPTGDGQPQHF
TRBJ2-7	TRBD1	TRBV27	-	TGTGCCAGCCAGGACAGGGGGTCCTACGAGCAGTACTTC	CASQDRGSYEQYF
TRBJ1-1	-	TRBV3-1	few	TGTGCCAGCAGCCAAGGCGCCCTTGGAGCTTTCTTT	CASSQGALGAFF
TRBJ2-5	-	TRBV3-1	many	TGTGCCAGCAGCCAAGTGTCGGTCAGGGTGGGGGAGACCCAGTACTTC	CASSQVSVRVGETQYF
TRBJ1-1	TRBD1	TRBV7-2	-	TGTGCCAGCAGCTGGGGGACAGGGGTGGCCACTGAAGCTTTCTTT	CASSWGTGVATEAFF
TRBJ1-2	TRBD1	TRBV3-1	few	TGTGCCAGCAGCCTTTGGACAGGGAGCAATGGCTACACCTTC	CASSLWTGSNGYTF
TRBJ1-1	-	TRBV5-1	-	TGCGCCAGCAGCTTGATACGGGAGAACACTGAAGCTTTCTTT	CASSLIRENTEAFF
TRBJ2-5	TRBD2	TRBV7-3	-	TGTGCCAGCAGCTGGGGAGGGAGTGATGGAGAGACCCAGTACTTC	CASSWGGSDGETQYF
TRBJ2-5	TRBD2	TRBV2	few	TGTGCCACTTCACCGGGACTAGCGGGGCAAGAGACCCAGTACTTC	CATSPGLAGQETQYF
TRBJ2-7	TRBD2	TRBV5-6	-	TGTGCCAGCAGCGCGCCTAGCGGGAGGGCCTACGAGCAGTACTTC	CASSAPSGRAYEQYF
TRBJ1-6	TRBD1	TRBV30	-	TGTGCCTGGAGCTCCGGGACAGGGAAATCACCCCTCCACTTT	CAWSSGTGKSPLHF
TRBJ1-1	-	TRBV10-1	-	TGCGCCAGTAGTGGAGGGGATCGCGGGGGCACTGAAGCTTTCTTT	CASSGGDRGGTEAFF
TRBJ1-4	-	TRBV28	-	TGTGCCAGCAGTGCCCGGGACCTTACATTTAATGAAAAACTGTTTTTT	CASSARDLTFNEKLFF
TRBJ1-5	-	TRBV29-1	few	TGCAGCGTCGCTGACAGCTACACCAATCAGCCCCAGCATTTT	CSVADSYTNQPQHF
TRBJ2-5	TRBD1	TRBV3-1	few	TGTGCCAGCAGCCAAGCCGGGACAGCCGAAGAGACCCAGTACTTC	CASSQAGTAEETQYF
TRBJ1-6	-	TRBV3-1	-	TGTGCCAGCAGCCAGGGACGGTTGGGAAATTCACCCCTCCACTTT	CASSQGRLGNSPLHF
TRBJ1-2	TRBD1	TRBV15	-	TGTGCCACCAGCAGAGATGGGGGAGGGGGCTCTGGCTACACCTTC	CATSRDGGGGSGYTF
TRBJ2-5	TRBD2	TRBV28	many	TGTGCCAGCAGTTACGGGGGGAAAGAGACCCAGTACTTC	CASSYGGKETQYF
TRBJ2-2	TRBD2	TRBV9	-	TGTGCCAGCAGCGTAGTATCACTAGCGGGAGGCCTAGGGGCCGGGGAGCTGTTTTTT	CASSVVSLAGGLGAGELFF
TRBJ2-3	-	TRBV11-2	-	TGTGCCAGCAGCTTATCCTACAGCACAGATACGCAGTATTTT	CASSLSYSTDTQYF
TRBJ1-1	-	TRBV5-5	-	TGTGCCAGCAGCCCGGACGGGGGCGCAGGGTCGGACACTGAAGCTTTCTTT	CASSPDGGAGSDTEAFF
TRBJ2-2	TRBD2	TRBV9	few	TGTGCCAGCAGCGTTAGAGGGTGGACTAGCGGGTCGAACACCGGGGAGCTGTTTTTT	CASSVRGWTSGSNTGELFF
TRBJ2-7	TRBD1	TRBV18	few	TGTGCCAGCTCACCACCCACAGGGGGCTTATCCTACGAGCAGTACTTC	CASSPPTGGLSYEQYF
TRBJ1-2	TRBD1	TRBV15	-	TGTGCCACCAGCGTTCTTGGACAGGAAAACTATGGCTACACCTTC	CATSVLGQENYGYTF
TRBJ2-2	TRBD2	TRBV7-3	-	TGTGCCAGCAGCCTTCTGCCGAGAGCGGGACTCACCGGGGAGCTGTTTTTT	CASSLLPRAGLTGELFF
TRBJ2-3	TRBD2	TRBV20-1	-	TGCAGTGCTAGAGTCCTAGCGGCAGATACGCAGTATTTT	CSARVLAADTQYF
TRBJ1-2	-	TRBV2	many	TGTGCCAGCACGAGGGTTGGCTACACCTTC	CASTRVGYTF
TRBJ1-2	TRBD1	TRBV3-1	-	TGTGCCAGCAGCCATACCACGAACAGGGGTATCTATGGCTACACCTTC	CASSHTTNRGIYGYTF
TRBJ1-2	-	TRBV29-1	-	TGCAGCGTCGCGACAGGACCGTTGGGCTACACCTTC	CSVATGPLGYTF
TRBJ2-2	TRBD2	TRBV2	many	TGTGCCAGCAGTGAGGCGCCGACTAGCGGGAGACTTCCGAACACCGGGGAGCTGTTTTTT	CASSEAPTSGRLPNTGELFF
TRBJ2-5	TRBD1	TRBV6-5	few	TGTGCCAGCAGTTACGCGGGACAGGGGGCAGAGACCCAGTACTTC	CASSYAGQGAETQYF
TRBJ1-1	-	TRBV3-1	-	TGTGCCAGCAGCCAAGTCGAGGGAGCTGAAGCTTTCTTT	CASSQVEGAEAFF
TRBJ1-5	-	TRBV10-3	-	TGTGCCATCAGTGAGTCGGTAGGGATCGGCAATCAGCCCCAGCATTTT	CAISESVGIGNQPQHF
TRBJ2-5	-	TRBV10-1	-	TGCGCCAGCAGTGACGATGTGGTCCTCCAGTACTTC	CASSDDVVLQYF
TRBJ1-2	-	TRBV2	many	TGTGCCAGCAGTGATTGGGGGCTTTCCTATGGCTACACCTTC	CASSDWGLSYGYTF
TRBJ1-1	-	TRBV20-1	few	TGCAGTGCAAACACAGGGCTTATGAACACTGAAGCTTTCTTT	CSANTGLMNTEAFF
TRBJ1-5	-	TRBV15	-	TGTGCCACCAGCAGAGGGGGGATCAATCAGCCCCAGCATTTT	CATSRGGINQPQHF
TRBJ1-4	TRBD1	TRBV20-1	few	TGCAGTGCTCCCCGGGACAGGGGCATTGCAACTAATGAAAAACTGTTTTTT	CSAPRDRGIATNEKLFF
TRBJ1-1	-	TRBV19	few	TGTGCCAGTAGTATAGGGGGCGCAGGAAACACTGAAGCTTTCTTT	CASSIGGAGNTEAFF